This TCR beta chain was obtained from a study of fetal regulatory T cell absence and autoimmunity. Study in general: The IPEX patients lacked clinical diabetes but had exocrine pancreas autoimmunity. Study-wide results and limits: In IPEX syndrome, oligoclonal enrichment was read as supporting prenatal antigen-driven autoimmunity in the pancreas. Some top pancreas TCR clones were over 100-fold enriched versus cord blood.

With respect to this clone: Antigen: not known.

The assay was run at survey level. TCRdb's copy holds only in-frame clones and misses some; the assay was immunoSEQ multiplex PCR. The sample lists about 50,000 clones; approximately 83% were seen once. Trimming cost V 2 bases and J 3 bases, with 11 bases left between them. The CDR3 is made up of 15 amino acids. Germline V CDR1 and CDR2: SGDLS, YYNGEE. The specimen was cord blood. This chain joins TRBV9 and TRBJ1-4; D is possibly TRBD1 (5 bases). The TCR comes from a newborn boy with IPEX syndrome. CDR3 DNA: TGTGCCAGCAGCGTTAGGCAGGGCCCTAATGAAAAACTGTTTTTT. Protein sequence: CASSVRQGPNEKLFF.